This T cell receptor beta chain was profiled in a study of blood T cell repertoires in COVID-19. Looking at the study overall: Sites in the United States, Italy and Spain provided acute and convalescent COVID-19 samples. In each case, the material was cDNA or gDNA derived from T cells, B-cell-depleted T cells, or PBMCs.

In the original analysis: Reference gene primer amplification gave nucleated cell count estimates. Sequencing was performed with immunoSEQ multiplex PCR; in TCRdb, only in-frame clones are kept and a portion is missing. The D gene and trimming were derived from the DNA, and the V and J assignments and clone size from that table. The data contain some 250,000 clones, around nine tenths of them singletons. CDR1 and CDR2 (germline): MGHRA, YSYEKL. The CDR3 length is 15 residues. Losses at the gene ends were 2 bases for V and 1 base for J; bases not matched to a gene: 5. The receptor was isolated from a woman in her 70s with active or convalescent COVID-19. V gene TRBV4-1 combines with J gene TRBJ2-7, with TRBD1 matching over 7 bases. Sequencing used peripheral blood. CDR3 sequence reads: CASSQKRGQSYEQYF. As DNA, the CDR3 is TGCGCCAGCAGCCAAAAGAGGGGGCAATCCTACGAGCAGTACTTC.